This passage covers 27 T cell receptor beta chains from one sample sequenced in a study of blood T cell repertoires in COVID-19. Using immunoSEQ multiplex PCR, the repertoire was profiled, and TCRdb retains in-frame clones only, with some absent. Of about 160,000 clones listed, 80% to 90% are singletons. Sequenced material: peripheral blood. The source of these receptors is a man aged 35-49 years who had recovered from COVID-19.

This chain joins TRBV7-2 and TRBJ1-6, with a weak D call TRBD1 (5 bases). V was trimmed by 2 bases and J by 9 bases, leaving 11 bases between them. In germline, CDR1 is SGHTA, CDR2 FQGNSA. This CDR3 has 14 residues. The CDR3 region is CASSLKGVRSPLHF. The CDR3 nucleotides are TGTGCCAGCAGCTTAAAAGGGGTACGTTCACCCCTCCACTTT.

In its sample, this clone was seen a few times. The V and J genes are TRBV7-2 and TRBJ2-5, with a tentative D call TRBD2 (5 bases). The CDR3 consists of 15 residues. Trimming shortened V by 1 base and J by 5 bases, and 14 bases separated the two germline ends. Per germline, CDR1 SGHTA and CDR2 FQGNSA. In nucleotides, the CDR3 is TGTGCCAGCAGCTTAGATAGTTACGGCGGGGAGACCCAGTACTTC. The encoded protein is CASSLDSYGGETQYF.

The J gene is TRBJ2-7, the V gene TRBV4-2; possible D gene TRBD1, 6 bases. CDR1 LGHNA and CDR2 YNFKEQ come from the germline V gene. This CDR3 spans 15 amino acids. Trimming took 7 bases from V and 4 from J, leaving 20 bases between them. The chain's CDR3 is CASNHEQGIRYEQYF. As DNA, the CDR3 is TGTGCCAGCAACCATGAACAGGGTATTCGGTACGAGCAGTACTTC.

The rearrangement links TRBV7-9 to TRBJ2-7; 9 nucleotides match TRBD1. With 1 base clipped from V and 5 bases from J, the junction kept 6 bases outside the gene matches. The CDR3 has 15 residues. Germline V gene sequence: CDR1 SEHNR, CDR2 FQNEAQ (reference sequence). CDR3 nucleotide sequence: TGTGCCAGCAGCTTAGGGGCGGGGACAGGGAACGAGCAGTACTTC. Protein: CASSLGAGTGNEQYF.

The chain couples TRBV6-6 to TRBJ2-2; TRBD1 agrees at 8 bases. Germline CDR1 is MNHNY and CDR2 is SVGAGI (reference sequence). This CDR3 comprises 16 residues. V was pared by 2 bases and J by 6 bases, with 8 bases of the junction left unmatched. CDR3 bases: TGTGCCAGCAGTTACACCGGACAGGGAGGTCCCGGGGAGCTGTTTTTT. Its translation: CASSYTGQGGPGELFF.

This chain connects TRBV27 to TRBJ1-1; 8 bases fit TRBD1. Trimming took 3 bases from V and 4 from J; bases not matched to a gene: 4. CDR3 length equals 14 residues. CDR1 MNHEY and CDR2 SMNVEV come from the germline V gene (reference sequence). CDR3 nucleotides: TGTGCCAGCAGTTTCGGACAGGGAGCCACTGAAGCTTTCTTT. Residues: CASSFGQGATEAFF.

For the CDR3, the DNA is TGTGCCAGCAGTCCCGGACTAGCGGGGGGACCGGGTCTTGAGACCCAGTACTTC. Translation: CASSPGLAGGPGLETQYF. The chain is built from TRBV6-6 and TRBJ2-5, with 14 bases aligning to TRBD2. With V trimmed by 5 bases and J by 5 bases, 13 bases remained unmatched. CDR1 and CDR2 (germline): MNHNY, SVGAGI (reference sequence). The CDR3 covers 18 residues.

This chain joins TRBV6-2 or TRBV6-3 and TRBJ2-7, with 8 bases that match TRBD2. This CDR3 is 12 amino acids long. The V gene end was trimmed by 4 bases and the J gene end by 8 bases; junction bases not matched to a gene: 4. Germline loops: CDR1 MNHEY, CDR2 SVGEGT. CDR3 region: CASSSLAGQQYF. For the CDR3, the DNA is TGTGCCAGCAGTTCCTTAGCGGGACAGCAGTACTTC.

V and J are TRBV6-2 or TRBV6-3 and TRBJ2-1; 10 bases agree with TRBD2. Trimming cost V 0 bases and J 9 bases; bases outside gene matches: 8. The CDR3 is made up of 16 amino acids. Per germline, CDR1 MNHEY and CDR2 SVGEGT. As DNA, the CDR3 is TGTGCCAGCAGTTACTCGAAGCGGGGGGGCGAGAGTGAGCAGTTCTTC. Protein product: CASSYSKRGGESEQFF.

CDR3 bases: TGTGCCAGCAGCCAGGGATTAGCGGATTACTCCTACAATGAGCAGTTCTTC. This translates into CASSQGLADYSYNEQFF. This sequence joins TRBV3-1 (or the pseudogene TRBV3-2) and TRBJ2-1; a possible D gene is TRBD2 (6 bases). CDR1 and CDR2 from the germline V gene are LGHDT and YNNKEL (reference sequence). Trimming shortened V by 3 bases and J by 0 bases, and 15 bases separated the two germline ends. The CDR3 length is 17 residues.

This clone was recorded once. This chain uses TRBV7-6 with TRBJ1-4; a possible D gene is TRBD1 (5 bases). Trimming took 4 bases from V and 6 from J, leaving 9 bases between them. From germline, CDR1 is SGHVS and CDR2 FNYEAQ. This CDR3 spans 13 amino acids. The CDR3 DNA sequence: TGTGCCAGCAGCTCAGGACAAGATGAAAAACTGTTTTTT. Translation gives CASSSGQDEKLFF.

The chain carries TRBV18 and TRBJ2-7, with TRBD1 matching 9 bases. V trimming: 3 bases; J trimming: 7 bases; junction bases outside the gene matches: 7. The CDR3 is made up of 14 amino acids. The germline gives CDR1 KGHSH, CDR2 LQKENI. CDR3 in amino acids: CASSPIQGALEQYF. CDR3 coding DNA: TGTGCCAGCTCACCGATACAGGGGGCCTTAGAGCAGTACTTC.

The genes are TRBV27 and TRBJ1-2, with TRBD1 identical over 7 bases. After removal of 4 bases from V and 4 bases from J, the junction contained 3 bases not matched to a gene. The V gene's germline CDR1 is MNHEY and CDR2 SMNVEV (reference sequence). CDR3 size: 13 residues. CDR3 nucleotides: TGTGCCAGCAGTTGGACAGGAGCCTATGGCTACACCTTC. Amino acids: CASSWTGAYGYTF.

This clone was seen a few times. The chain is built from TRBV4-1 and TRBJ2-6, with D unresolved. CDR1 and CDR2 from the germline V gene are MGHRA and YSYEKL. The CDR3 runs to 14 residues. The V end lost 4 bases, the J end lost 0 bases, and 4 bases lay between the germline ends. The CDR3 sequence: CASSLISGANVLTF. As DNA, the CDR3 is TGCGCCAGCAGCCTAATCTCTGGGGCCAACGTCCTGACTTTC.

The chain recombines TRBV24-1 with TRBJ2-2; D possibly corresponds to TRBD1 (6 bases). The CDR3 is 17 amino acids. Germline V gives CDR1 KGHDR, CDR2 SFDVKD. V lost 1 base to trimming and J lost 0 bases, with 11 bases between them. The CDR3 here is CATSDFSGTTNTGELFF. CDR3 nucleotide sequence: TGTGCCACCAGTGATTTTTCCGGGACAACGAACACCGGGGAGCTGTTTTTT.

The chain is built from TRBV4-1 and TRBJ1-4; 10 nucleotides match TRBD1. The J segment lost 3 bases and the V segment lost 4 bases, leaving 5 bases of the junction unmatched. CDR3 length: 16 residues. Germline V gene sequence: CDR1 MGHRA, CDR2 YSYEKL. CDR3 DNA: TGCGCCAGCAGCCTCCGACAGGGGGCGGCTAATGAAAAACTGTTTTTT. This gives the protein CASSLRQGAANEKLFF.

This chain joins TRBV7-8 and TRBJ2-6; a possible D gene is TRBD2 (6 bases). The germline V gene has CDR1 SGHVS and CDR2 FQNEAQ. V lost 0 bases and J 3 bases, leaving 9 bases between the germline ends. The CDR3 spans 16 residues. The CDR3 loop is CASSLARGSGANVLTF. Written as DNA, the CDR3 is TGTGCCAGCAGCTTAGCGCGGGGCAGTGGGGCCAACGTCCTGACTTTC.

The V call is TRBV6-5, the J call TRBJ2-3; 12 nucleotides agree with TRBD2. CDR1 MNHEY and CDR2 SVGAGI come from the germline V gene. V dropped 6 bases and J dropped 6; count of bases not matched to a gene: 4. The CDR3 loop spans 14 amino acids. CDR3 sequence reads: CASRPGTSGDTQYF. For the CDR3, the DNA is TGTGCCAGCAGACCCGGGACTAGCGGGGATACGCAGTATTTT.

V usage is TRBV9 and J usage is TRBJ2-4; 9 bases are a match to TRBD2. The CDR3 runs to 15 residues. CDR1 SGDLS and CDR2 YYNGEE come from the germline V gene. Losses at the gene ends were 3 bases for V and 7 bases for J; bases not matched to a gene: 8. The CDR3 region is CASSDLRGGENIQYF. CDR3 bases: TGTGCCAGCAGCGATCTGCGGGGGGGAGAGAACATTCAGTACTTC.

The J gene is TRBJ2-5, the V gene TRBV5-4; 11 nucleotides match TRBD2. The J segment lost 4 bases and the V segment lost 0 bases, leaving 5 bases of the junction unmatched. Germline V lookup: CDR1 SGHNT, CDR2 YYREEE (reference sequence). The CDR3 covers 16 residues. Here the CDR3 DNA reads TGTGCCAGCAGCTTGGCACTAGCGGGAGTCGGAGAGACCCAGTACTTC. Protein product: CASSLALAGVGETQYF. Combining the CDR3 with reference TRBV5-4 and TRBJ2-5 gives the whole variable domain ETGVTQSPTHLIKTRGQQVTLRCSSQSGHNTVSWYQQALGQGPQFIFQYYREEENGRGNFPPRFSGLQFPNYSSELNVNALELDDSALYLCASSLALAGVGETQYFGPGTRLLVL.

This sequence joins TRBV5-4 and TRBJ2-2, with D maybe TRBD1 (6 bases). The CDR3 covers 13 residues. Trimming left V 1 base short and J 6 bases short, with 7 bases between. Germline V gene sequence: CDR1 SGHNT, CDR2 YYREEE (reference sequence). Here the CDR3 DNA reads TGTGCCAGCAGCTTGTGGGGGCCCGGGGAGCTGTTTTTT. Its protein is CASSLWGPGELFF.

The chain carries TRBV4-1 and TRBJ1-6, with D possibly matching TRBD1 (5 bases). Germline CDR1 is MGHRA and CDR2 is YSYEKL. V was cut by 5 bases and J by 10 bases, with 21 bases left in between. This CDR3 region has 16 residues. The CDR3 DNA is TGCGCCAGCAGCTCCACCAGTCTCAGGGTGGAATCACCCCTCCACTTT. It is translated as CASSSTSLRVESPLHF.

A few counts support this clone. The rearrangement links TRBV6-5 to TRBJ1-6; 11 bases fit TRBD1. V lost 6 bases to trimming and J lost 6 bases; unmatched junction nucleotides: 4. The CDR3 covers 15 residues. Germline values: CDR1 MNHEY, CDR2 SVGAGI. CDR3: CASSPGTGGNSPLHF. CDR3 DNA sequence: TGTGCCAGCAGCCCAGGGACAGGGGGTAATTCACCCCTCCACTTT.

The chain uses TRBV9 and TRBJ1-2; TRBD1 matches 7 bases. V lost 7 bases to trimming and J lost 8 bases; unmatched junction nucleotides: 20. The CDR3 is 16 amino acids. Germline lookup yields CDR1 SGDLS and CDR2 YYNGEE. The chain's CDR3 is CASGKATTQGNRGYTF. The CDR3 bases are TGTGCCAGCGGCAAGGCGACTACACAGGGGAATCGGGGCTACACCTTC.

This clone has a handful of counts. This chain links TRBV11-2 with TRBJ2-7, with D uncertain. Germline CDR1 SGHAT, CDR2 FQNNGV. The V end lost 1 base, the J end lost 2 bases, and 6 bases lay between the germline ends. This CDR3 contains 13 residues. CDR3 coding DNA: TGTGCCAGCAGCTTAGGTCAGACCTACGAGCAGTACTTC. Its protein is CASSLGQTYEQYF.

This rearrangement joins TRBV19 to TRBJ2-2; 7 positions agree with TRBD2. Germline lookup yields CDR1 LNHDA and CDR2 SQIVND (reference sequence). The ends lost 4 bases at V and 1 base at J; junction bases unmatched: 3. This CDR3 spans 15 amino acids. This CDR3 reads CASSKAGRNTGELFF. In nucleotides, the CDR3 is TGTGCCAGTAGTAAAGCGGGGCGGAACACCGGGGAGCTGTTTTTT. Variable domain in full (rest from reference TRBV19 and TRBJ2-2): DGGITQSPKYLFRKEGQNVTLSCEQNLNHDAMYWYRQDPGQGLRLIYYSQIVNDFQKGDIAEGYSVSREKKESFPLTVTSAQKNPTAFYLCASSKAGRNTGELFFGEGSRLTVL.

The chain joins TRBV4-1 to TRBJ2-2, with 10 bases aligning to TRBD2. The V and J ends lost 3 bases and 7 bases, in that order; junction bases with no gene match: 14. There are 18 residues in the CDR3. CDR1 is MGHRA, CDR2 YSYEKL, per germline. CDR3 amino acids: CASSQGLLAGRVIGELFF. CDR3 DNA sequence: TGCGCCAGCAGCCAGGGCCTACTAGCGGGAAGGGTTATCGGGGAGCTGTTTTTT.